This record concerns one T cell receptor beta chain sequence. This entry belongs to a study of shared clonotypes between healthy human individuals. Genomic DNA of each subset was evenly split across several immunoSEQ plates. Sequencing was performed on unsorted PBMC DNA using ten immunoSEQ deep assay plates. TCRdb keeps only in-frame clones here, not all; method: immunoSEQ multiplex PCR. The profile covers about half a million clones, with 75% to 85% appearing a single time and about an eighth taken by the ten largest. V lost 0 bases, J lost 1 base, and 15 bases lay in between. Germline CDR1 SGHKS, CDR2 YYEKEE (reference sequence). The CDR3 runs to 17 residues. Recent acute infections and vaccinations were absent in the healthy HIV-negative adult donors.

The sequence was obtained from a woman aged 40 to 55 in good health. Some clones in this sample may be carry-over from other donors' samples. The chain has TRBV5-5 and TRBJ2-3, with TRBD2 as a possible D gene (6 bases). The sequencing input was PBMCs. DNA for the CDR3: TGTGCCAGCAGCTTGGTGGCGTATAGCGGTCGCACAGATACGCAGTATTTT. This sequence encodes CASSLVAYSGRTDTQYF.